The T cell receptor beta chain under discussion was sequenced for a study of blood T cell repertoires in COVID-19. Method: immunoSEQ multiplex PCR; TCRdb's copy keeps in-frame clones and lacks some. Of more than 35,000 clones detected, 90% appear once; the ten largest clones hold under 5%. The sequence was obtained from a human donor in a cohort sampled during active COVID-19. The sequencing input was peripheral blood.

DNA of the CDR3: TGTGCCAGCACTAGGTACAGACAGGGAATCGACGAGCAGTACTTC. Its translation: CASTRYRQGIDEQYF. This sequence joins TRBV7-9 and TRBJ2-7; 7 positions agree with TRBD1. This CDR3 spans 15 amino acids. V shed 7 bases and J 5 bases; nucleotides not matched to a gene: 14. Germline assignment: CDR1 SEHNR and CDR2 FQNEAQ (reference sequence).